These 31 T cell receptor beta chains came from one sample sequenced in a study of T-cell memory formation after mild COVID-19. A single record per CDR3 protein comes from TCRdb applying MiXCR to the 5' RACE reads. The sample records about half a million distinct CDR3 sequences, about 20% being singletons. The source material was PBMCs or a T cell subset sorted from them (not recorded which). These receptors were taken from an adult woman who had mild COVID-19 (a few samples of this study predate the infection). Cell type and time point are not known.

This chain links TRBV12-3 or TRBV12-4 with TRBJ1-3; 8 nucleotides agree with TRBD1. J lost 14 bases, V lost 6 bases, and 15 bases had no gene match. The CDR3 has 14 residues. The DNA of the CDR3 is TGTGCCAGCAGCGTGGGACAGGTTTTCAGAATTTTATATTTT. This encodes CASSVGQVFRILYF.

This chain joins TRBV24-1 and TRBJ2-5, with TRBD1 matching over 9 bases. The V and J ends lost 3 bases and 5 bases, in that order; junction bases with no gene match: 12. This CDR3 has 17 residues. Germline V CDR1 and CDR2: KGHDR, SFDVKD. CDR3 protein: CATSDPTGDRVEETQYF. The CDR3 nucleotides are TGTGCCACCAGTGATCCAACTGGGGACAGGGTCGAGGAGACCCAGTACTTC.

The V call is TRBV5-6, the J call TRBJ1-6; a weak D match, TRBD1 (5 bases). Trimming pared 2 bases from V and 11 bases from J, leaving 17 bases between. Germline V lookup: CDR1 SGHDT, CDR2 YYEEEE. The CDR3 is 15 amino acids. CDR3 region: CASSFSGQVGPPLHF. In DNA form, the CDR3 reads TGTGCCAGCAGCTTTTCGGGGCAGGTCGGGCCACCCCTCCACTTT.

The chain employs TRBV5-1 and TRBJ2-1; TRBD2 matches at 7 bases. V lost 2 bases, J lost 0 bases, and 2 bases stayed unmatched. This CDR3 is built from 15 residues. Germline loops: CDR1 SGHRS, CDR2 YFSETQ. The CDR3 bases are TGCGCCAGCAGCTTACTAGCGATCTCCTACAATGAGCAGTTCTTC. As protein: CASSLLAISYNEQFF.

The chain links TRBV24-1 to TRBJ1-3; D gene unclear. Looked up from germline, CDR1 is KGHDR and CDR2 is SFDVKD. The V and J ends lost 9 bases and 0 bases respectively, with 26 bases between them. The CDR3 sequence is 19 residues long. CDR3 loop: CATPPGGFYSPLSGNTIYF. The CDR3, as DNA: TGTGCCACCCCGCCGGGAGGGTTCTATTCCCCCCTCTCTGGAAACACCATATATTTT.

This sequence joins TRBV7-3 and TRBJ1-5, with a possible D match to TRBD1 (5 bases). Germline V gene data show CDR1 as SGHTA and CDR2 as FQGTGA. The V gene lost 6 bases and the J gene lost 11 bases, with 17 bases spanning the gap. The length of the CDR3 is 13 residues. The CDR3 DNA is TGTGCCAGCAGTTTGGGACCCCAAGGGACCCAGCATTTT. It is translated as CASSLGPQGTQHF. Using reference TRBV7-3 and TRBJ1-5 for the parts outside the CDR3, the full variable domain is GAGVSQTPSNKVTEKGKYVELRCDPISGHTALYWYRQSLGQGPEFLIYFQGTGAADDSGLPNDRFFAVRPEGSVSTLKIQRTERGDSAVYLCASSLGPQGTQHFGDGTRLSIL.

The chain recombines TRBV7-2 with TRBJ1-3, with TRBD1 matching over 7 bases. This CDR3 spans 18 amino acids. Germline V gene sequence: CDR1 SGHTA, CDR2 FQGNSA. After removal of 5 bases from V and 9 bases from J, the junction contained 22 bases not matched to a gene. This CDR3 is CASSRLERPGQTRSTIYF. The CDR3 coding sequence is TGTGCCAGCAGCCGCTTGGAGAGACCGGGACAGACCCGGAGCACCATATATTTT.

This clonotype was picked up many times. The V call is TRBV7-8, the J call TRBJ2-1, with TRBD2 matching 13 bases. With V trimmed by 5 bases and J by 7 bases, 11 bases remained unmatched. The length of the CDR3 is 17 residues. Germline CDR1 reads SGHVS; CDR2 reads FQNEAQ. The CDR3, as DNA: TGTGCCAGCAGCCCATCCGGGACTAGCGGGGTCTTTAATGAGCAGTTCTTC. Protein product: CASSPSGTSGVFNEQFF.

This clonotype was observed a few times. The chain has TRBV7-9 and TRBJ2-2, with a tentative D call TRBD1 (5 bases). Germline CDR1 SEHNR, CDR2 FQNEAQ (reference sequence). Trimming removed 5 bases at V and 3 bases at J, with 16 bases between. The CDR3 sequence is 16 residues long. The CDR3: CASSTRQGTDTGELFF. The CDR3 DNA sequence: TGTGCCAGCAGCACTCGGCAGGGAACGGACACCGGGGAGCTGTTTTTT.

This clonotype was counted at least ten times. V gene TRBV4-3 combines with J gene TRBJ2-1, with D perhaps matching TRBD2 (5 bases). Germline CDR1 and CDR2: LGHNA and YSLEER. The V gene lost 1 base and the J gene lost 9 bases, with 10 bases spanning the gap. The CDR3 is 13 amino acids. This CDR3 is CASSQAASTEQFF. CDR3 sequence (DNA): TGCGCCAGCAGCCAAGCTGCTAGCACTGAGCAGTTCTTC.

This clonotype was recorded a few times. J is TRBJ1-2 and V is TRBV6-5; possible D gene TRBD1, 5 bases. The CDR3 is 19 amino acids. Germline V CDR1 and CDR2: MNHEY, SVGAGI. With 4 bases removed from V and 0 bases from J, the gap between germline ends came to 24 bases. The CDR3 sequence: CASSSIPIIDGATNYGYTF. DNA for the CDR3: TGTGCCAGCAGTTCCATCCCCATTATCGACGGGGCTACTAACTATGGCTACACCTTC.

The table lists this clonotype with a few counts. V usage is TRBV5-4 and J usage is TRBJ2-5; D gene unclear. V lost 0 bases and J 1 base, leaving 4 bases between the germline ends. Per the germline V gene, CDR1 is SGHNT and CDR2 is YYREEE (reference sequence). This CDR3 region has 13 residues. The CDR3 DNA reads as TGTGCCAGCAGCTTGGAGCCCCAAGAGACCCAGTACTTC. This gives the protein CASSLEPQETQYF.

The V call is TRBV7-2, the J call TRBJ2-5, with D unresolved. The CDR3 length is 16 residues. Germline V gene lookup returns CDR1 SGHTA and CDR2 FQGNSA. Trimming took off 1 base at V and 5 bases at J, with 17 bases between the two ends. This CDR3 reads CASSLESDHPRETQYF. CDR3 DNA sequence: TGTGCCAGCAGCTTAGAATCGGACCACCCGAGGGAGACCCAGTACTTC.

This clonotype appeared a few times. This sequence joins TRBV5-1 and TRBJ2-7, with TRBD1 identical over 9 bases. After removal of 3 bases from V and 3 bases from J, the junction contained 4 bases not matched to a gene. Per the germline V gene, CDR1 is SGHRS and CDR2 is YFSETQ. The CDR3 covers 14 residues. The CDR3 reads CASSSGQGYYEQYF. CDR3 sequence (DNA): TGCGCCAGCAGCTCGGGACAGGGTTACTACGAGCAGTACTTC.

The J gene is TRBJ2-6, the V gene TRBV29-1; D unclear. V lost 1 base to trimming and J lost 4 bases, with 8 bases between them. The CDR3 runs 14 residues. In germline, CDR1 is SQVTM, CDR2 ANQGSEA. CDR3 sequence reads: CSVEVFSGANVLTF. For the CDR3, the DNA is TGCAGCGTTGAAGTTTTCTCCGGGGCCAACGTCCTGACTTTC.

The V and J genes are TRBV20-1 and TRBJ2-7, with a possible D match to TRBD1 (5 bases). The CDR3 extends over 13 amino acids. The ends were cut back, 0 bases at V and 3 bases at J, with 9 bases in the middle. In germline, CDR1 is DFQATT, CDR2 SNEGSKA (reference sequence). CDR3 bases: TGCAGTGCTAGAGATGCCAGGGACTACGAGCAGTACTTC. Translation gives CSARDARDYEQYF.

The sample holds a few counts of this clonotype. The chain uses TRBV6-5 and TRBJ2-4; D unclear. Per germline, CDR1 MNHEY and CDR2 SVGAGI. This CDR3 has 13 amino acids. V lost 0 bases, J lost 4 bases, and 4 bases lay in between. CDR3 sequence: CASSYSGKNIQYF. The CDR3 DNA reads TGTGCCAGCAGTTACTCAGGGAAAAACATTCAGTACTTC.

This clonotype has ten or more counts. This chain uses TRBV5-1 with TRBJ1-1; 7 bases are shared with TRBD1. The CDR3 is 13 residues long. Germline assignment: CDR1 SGHRS and CDR2 YFSETQ. V dropped 6 bases and J dropped 0; count of bases not matched to a gene: 2. The CDR3 loop reads CASTGQMNTEAFF. CDR3 in DNA: TGCGCCAGCACGGGACAGATGAACACTGAAGCTTTCTTT.

This clonotype was counted only a few times. This chain connects TRBV20-1 to TRBJ2-7; 10 bases agree with TRBD2. CDR3 size: 15 residues. Germline assignment: CDR1 DFQATT and CDR2 SNEGSKA (reference sequence). The V gene end was trimmed by 3 bases and the J gene end by 6 bases; junction bases not matched to a gene: 11. The CDR3 loop is CSARFGAGTSVEQYF. In nucleotides, the CDR3 is TGCAGTGCTAGGTTTGGGGCCGGGACTAGCGTCGAGCAGTACTTC.

The gene calls are TRBV24-1 and TRBJ1-2, with D unclear. The V and J ends lost 1 base and 7 bases respectively, with 3 bases between them. Germline V lookup: CDR1 KGHDR, CDR2 SFDVKD. This CDR3 is 11 amino acids long. This CDR3 reads CATSDFSGYTF. In nucleotides, the CDR3 is TGTGCCACCAGTGATTTCAGTGGCTACACCTTC.

The chain employs TRBV20-1 and TRBJ2-7; 11 positions agree with TRBD2. CDR1 is DFQATT and CDR2 is SNEGSKA in the germline V gene (reference sequence). After removal of 0 bases from V and 6 bases from J, the junction contained 4 bases not matched to a gene. This CDR3 contains 14 residues. CDR3 in DNA: TGCAGTGCTAGAGAACGGCTAGCGGGGGGCGAGCAGTACTTC. This sequence encodes CSARERLAGGEQYF.

The rearrangement joins TRBV10-3 to TRBJ2-1; TRBD1 or TRBD2 may be the D gene (6 bases each). The CDR3 runs 14 residues. V was pared by 8 bases and J by 8 bases, with 19 bases between. The germline V gene encodes CDR1 ENHRY and CDR2 SYGVKD. CDR3 protein: CAIRRDSSGDEQFF. The CDR3 DNA reads TGTGCCATCCGGAGGGACTCTTCAGGGGATGAGCAGTTCTTC.

This clonotype was seen a handful of times. The chain combines TRBV7-2 with TRBJ2-7; D may be TRBD2 (5 bases). Germline V gene sequence: CDR1 SGHTA, CDR2 FQGNSA. Between the trimmed V and J ends, which lost 5 bases and 6 bases, there was a span of 17 bases. The CDR3 length is 14 residues. CDR3 residues: CASSPGGGVSEQYF. Here the CDR3 DNA reads TGTGCCAGCAGCCCCGGTGGAGGTGTTTCCGAGCAGTACTTC.

This clonotype has ten or more counts. The chain employs TRBV6-6 and TRBJ2-1; no reliable D call. Trimming pared 6 bases from V and 10 bases from J, leaving 16 bases between. Per the germline V gene, CDR1 is MNHNY and CDR2 is SVGAGI (reference sequence). The CDR3 is 13 amino acids. Here the CDR3 DNA reads TGTGCCAGCAGAGCTCGAGAGGATGGGGAGCAGTTCTTC. As protein: CASRAREDGEQFF.

This clonotype showed up just a few times. The CDR3: CASSPMGDEQFF. DNA of the CDR3: TGCGCCAGCAGTCCGATGGGCGATGAGCAGTTCTTC. This chain uses TRBV5-1 with TRBJ2-1, with D unclear. The V end was cut by 5 bases, the J end by 8 bases, with 11 bases between. The germline V gene has CDR1 SGHRS and CDR2 YFSETQ. The CDR3 totals 12 residues.

This clonotype was observed a few times. J is TRBJ2-6 and V is TRBV11-2, with TRBD1 identical over 12 bases. The CDR3 consists of 19 residues. V lost 7 bases and J lost 0; bases outside the gene matches: 10. Germline V lookup: CDR1 SGHAT, CDR2 FQNNGV. The CDR3 DNA sequence: TGTGCCAGCATCATAGGGAAGGGACAGGGGGCCTCTGGGGCCAACGTCCTGACTTTC. This gives the protein CASIIGKGQGASGANVLTF.

The chain uses TRBV24-1 and TRBJ2-2; TRBD2 is a possible D gene (5 bases). The V end lost 5 bases, the J end lost 5 bases, and 5 bases lay between the germline ends. Germline V gene sequence: CDR1 KGHDR, CDR2 SFDVKD. The CDR3 length is 12 residues. CDR3: CATSAGTGELFF. The CDR3 DNA is TGTGCCACCAGTGCGGGAACCGGGGAGCTGTTTTTT.

The CDR3: CASSWGDRTTHYEQYF. The CDR3 DNA reads as TGCGCCAGCAGCTGGGGGGACAGGACAACTCACTACGAGCAGTACTTC. The J gene is TRBJ2-7, the V gene TRBV5-1, with TRBD1 matching over 8 bases. J gave up 3 bases and V 3 bases, and 11 bases lay outside the gene matches. The CDR3 length is 16 residues. Germline values: CDR1 SGHRS, CDR2 YFSETQ.

In its sample, this clonotype was seen a few times. The J gene is TRBJ2-7, the V gene TRBV7-2; possibly TRBD2 for D (6 bases). The CDR3 is 13 residues long. From germline, CDR1 is SGHTA and CDR2 FQGNSA. Deletions cut 3 bases from V and 3 bases from J, with 9 bases between. The CDR3 loop is CASSLASDYEQYF. The CDR3 bases are TGTGCCAGCAGCTTGGCTAGCGACTACGAGCAGTACTTC.

The sample holds a few counts of this clonotype. The chain recombines TRBV15 with TRBJ2-1; 8 bases agree with TRBD1. Germline V CDR1 and CDR2: LNHNV, YYDKDF (reference sequence). This CDR3 region has 12 residues. Losses at the gene ends were 6 bases for V and 15 bases for J; bases not matched to a gene: 10. CDR3 DNA: TGTGCCACCAGGGACGGACAGGGATGGTGGTTCTTC. Translated, it gives CATRDGQGWWFF.

This clonotype was seen only a few times. The chain recombines TRBV5-1 with TRBJ2-3; D possibly corresponds to TRBD1 (5 bases). V gave up 3 bases and J gave up 2 bases, with 16 bases separating them. Germline V CDR1 and CDR2: SGHRS, YFSETQ. The CDR3 spans 16 residues. The CDR3 DNA reads as TGCGCCAGCAGCTGGGATGGCAGGGCAAACACAGATACGCAGTATTTT. The encoded protein is CASSWDGRANTDTQYF.